A selection of T cell receptor beta chains follows, all from one sample in a study of cytotoxic CD8 clonotypes in ibrutinib-treated CLL. The method was immunoSEQ multiplex PCR; TCRdb's version includes in-frame clones alone and lacks a portion of them. The table lists 330,000 or so clones, 67% of them singletons. The specimen was PBMCs, collected after 36 months of ibrutinib treatment. The receptors were sampled from a human donor with chronic lymphocytic leukemia. The CDR3 runs from the conserved cysteine through the conserved F or W.

v_call: TRBV2; j_call: TRBJ2-7; cdr3_aa: CASSSELYEQYF
v_call: TRBV5-4; j_call: TRBJ1-1; cdr3_aa: CASSSRDGPPEAFF
v_call: TRBV18; j_call: TRBJ1-2; cdr3_aa: CASSPPRTGVGYYGYTF
v_call: TRBV5-1; j_call: TRBJ1-6; cdr3_aa: CASSLATGYNSPLHF
v_call: TRBV5-4; j_call: TRBJ2-4; cdr3_aa: CASSPKTSGMGDIQYF
v_call: TRBV19; j_call: TRBJ1-2; cdr3_aa: CATRDAANYGYTF
v_call: TRBV5-4; j_call: TRBJ2-7; cdr3_aa: CASSLALGGAGVRYEQYF
v_call: TRBV14; j_call: TRBJ1-1; cdr3_aa: CASSPNRGGTEAFF
v_call: TRBV25-1; j_call: TRBJ2-5; cdr3_aa: CASSEGASRVQETQYF
v_call: TRBV15; j_call: TRBJ1-2; cdr3_aa: CATRDQVAGGYTF
v_call: TRBV28; j_call: TRBJ1-5; cdr3_aa: CASSLVWAGVRYSNQPQHF
v_call: TRBV2; j_call: TRBJ2-7; cdr3_aa: CASTPTGLGEQYF
v_call: TRBV21-1; j_call: TRBJ1-1; cdr3_aa: CASSKERNTEAFF
v_call: TRBV11-2; j_call: TRBJ1-1; cdr3_aa: CASSLADRRNTEAFF
v_call: TRBV5-1; j_call: TRBJ2-7; cdr3_aa: CASSLEAQGDYEQYF
v_call: TRBV27; j_call: TRBJ1-4; cdr3_aa: CASSPSDTINEKLFF
v_call: TRBV27; j_call: TRBJ2-1; cdr3_aa: CASSPIDNSYNEQFF
v_call: TRBV13; j_call: TRBJ1-1; cdr3_aa: CASSSGPMNTEAFF
v_call: TRBV27; j_call: TRBJ2-3; cdr3_aa: CASSLEAGVTDTQYF
v_call: TRBV18; j_call: TRBJ2-5; cdr3_aa: CASSLGQGLETQYF
v_call: TRBV7-2; j_call: TRBJ2-7; cdr3_aa: CASSESHGPYEQYF
v_call: TRBV14; j_call: TRBJ1-2; cdr3_aa: CASSRGLYGYTF
v_call: TRBV7-2; j_call: TRBJ2-7; cdr3_aa: CASSRAHTYEQYF
v_call: TRBV27; j_call: TRBJ1-5; cdr3_aa: CASSSPWGWGNQPQHF
v_call: TRBV11-2; j_call: TRBJ2-7; cdr3_aa: CASSLRGEQYF
v_call: TRBV9; j_call: TRBJ2-3; cdr3_aa: CASSVVGDTQYF